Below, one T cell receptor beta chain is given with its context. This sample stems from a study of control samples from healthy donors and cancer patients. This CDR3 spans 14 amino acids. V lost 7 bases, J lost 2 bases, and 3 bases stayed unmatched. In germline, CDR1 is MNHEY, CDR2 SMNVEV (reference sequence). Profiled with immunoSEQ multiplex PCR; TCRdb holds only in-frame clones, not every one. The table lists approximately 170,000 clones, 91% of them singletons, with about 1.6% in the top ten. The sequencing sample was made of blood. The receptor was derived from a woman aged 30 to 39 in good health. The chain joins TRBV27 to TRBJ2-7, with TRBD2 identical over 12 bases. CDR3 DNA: TGTGCCAGCACCGGACTAGCGGGGCCCTACGAGCAGTACTTC. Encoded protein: CASTGLAGPYEQYF.